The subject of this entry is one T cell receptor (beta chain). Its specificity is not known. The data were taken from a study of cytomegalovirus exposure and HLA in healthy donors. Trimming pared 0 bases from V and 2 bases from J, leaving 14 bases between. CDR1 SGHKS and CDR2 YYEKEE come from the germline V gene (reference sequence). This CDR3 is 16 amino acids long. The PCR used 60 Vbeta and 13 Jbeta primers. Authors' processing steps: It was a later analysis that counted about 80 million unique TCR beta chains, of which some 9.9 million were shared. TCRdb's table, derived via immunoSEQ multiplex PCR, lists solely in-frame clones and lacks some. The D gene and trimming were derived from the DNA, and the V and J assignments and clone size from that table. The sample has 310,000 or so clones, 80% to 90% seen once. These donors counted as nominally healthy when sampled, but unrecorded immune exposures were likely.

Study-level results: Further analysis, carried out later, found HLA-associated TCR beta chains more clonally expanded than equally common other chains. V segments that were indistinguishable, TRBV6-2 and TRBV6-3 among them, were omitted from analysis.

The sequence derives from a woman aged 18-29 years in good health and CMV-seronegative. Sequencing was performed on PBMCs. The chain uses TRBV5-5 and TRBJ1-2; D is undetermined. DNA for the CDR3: TGTGCCAGCAGCTTGGCTGGGGTAGCGAGCAACTATGGCTACACCTTC. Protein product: CASSLAGVASNYGYTF. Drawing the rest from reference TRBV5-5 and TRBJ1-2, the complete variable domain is DAGVTQSPTHLIKTRGQQVTLRCSPISGHKSVSWYQQVLGQGPQFIFQYYEKEERGRGNFPDRFSARQFPNYSSELNVNALLLGDSALYLCASSLAGVASNYGYTFGSGTRLTVV.